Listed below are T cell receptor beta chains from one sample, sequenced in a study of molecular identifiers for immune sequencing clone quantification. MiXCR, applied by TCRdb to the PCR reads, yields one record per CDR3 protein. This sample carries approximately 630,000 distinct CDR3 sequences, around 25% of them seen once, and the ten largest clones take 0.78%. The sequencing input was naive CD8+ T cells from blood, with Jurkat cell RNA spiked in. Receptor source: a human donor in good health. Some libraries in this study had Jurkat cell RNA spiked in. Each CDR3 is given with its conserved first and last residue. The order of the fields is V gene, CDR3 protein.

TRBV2 CASSESLDLGELFF
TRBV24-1 CATSDPGLAETQYF
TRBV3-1 CASSQGQGGSNQPQHF
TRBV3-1 CANSQGSATEAFF
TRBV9 CASSVGQSAAYEQYF
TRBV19 CASGAGINTEAFF
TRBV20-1 CSARGRTGLNEKLLF
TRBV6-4 CASSGGLGTEQYF
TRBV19 CASTLQVSGELFF
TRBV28 CASSRWGDTQYF
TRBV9 CASSVGERGLNEQFF
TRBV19 CASSIASGAYEQYF
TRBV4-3 CASSQEVLAPYNEQFF
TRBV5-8 CASRQVGISWPQHF
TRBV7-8 CAPSPRPGGASPPVVTQYF
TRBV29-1 CSVEVKRTSSYEQYF
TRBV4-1 CASSQGPDRGTPEAFF
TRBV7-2 CASSTGLGLEYEQCF
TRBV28 CAGKKTLAMNTEAFF
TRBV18 CASSPVDSKTNTEAFF
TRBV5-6 CASSLALAPEAFF
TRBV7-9 CASSLDYGNQPQHF
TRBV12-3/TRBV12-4 CASSLGKGGNEQYF
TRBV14 CASSQEGRGGPLHF
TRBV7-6 CASSPGQGVNEQYF
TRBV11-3 CASSLWGNEQFF
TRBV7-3 CASSLGTGGPIRDEQFF
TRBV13 CASSEGRGSYEQSF
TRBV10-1 CASSEVRTSYNEQFF
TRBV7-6 CASSLVLDYNEQFF
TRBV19 CASSIGGQGAGTQYF
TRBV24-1 CATSDLQTDGTDTQYF
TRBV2 CASITLMNTEAFF
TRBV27 CASSLYGGMNTEAFF
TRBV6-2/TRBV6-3 CASSYDGGLSPLHF
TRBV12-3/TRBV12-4 CASSFPKVRPGGYNEQFF
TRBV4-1 CASSQGHGAGGSEQYF
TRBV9 CASSGGQGSPLHF
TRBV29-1 CSVDIVAAPQETQYF
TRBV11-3 CASSPFTGAGELFF
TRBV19 CASTRSGARETQYF
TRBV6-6 CASSYTGLAGATDTQYF
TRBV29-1 CSVQGRYGYTF
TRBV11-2 CASSLDQGGDYGYTF
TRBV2 CASSVVEKLLF
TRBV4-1 CASSQDSSGIGLVEAFF
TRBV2 CASRGGTSSTDTQYF
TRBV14 CASSLQDGAYNEQFF
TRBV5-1 CAGKFLSGNTEASF
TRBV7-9 CASSLPGRAHEQFF
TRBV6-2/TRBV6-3 CASSYVQNTGELFF
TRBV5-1 CASSPAGGNTGELFF
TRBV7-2 CASSLAVAVSTDTQYF
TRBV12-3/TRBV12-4 CASSLGQGASQPQHF
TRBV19 CASTLQPGANTEAFF